This TCR beta chain is from a study of T-cell memory formation after mild COVID-19. Study information: TCR clusters were mostly confined to one donor each. Whole-study results and caveats: Memory cells collected pre-infection included some clones that later responded, suggesting cross-reactive memory joined. Among CD4+ contracting clones, most were CM and EM, and CD8+ ones EMRA. The authors did not confirm SARS-CoV-2 specificity of second-wave clones peaking day 37.

Per germline, CDR1 SNHLY and CDR2 FYNNEI. Trimming left V 6 bases short and J 2 bases short, with 11 bases between. The CDR3 loop spans 14 amino acids. Using its own MiXCR run on the 5' RACE reads, TCRdb lists one record per CDR3 protein. The sample shows roughly 250,000 distinct CDR3 sequences, 16% of them seen only once. Details on this clonotype: The antigen is unknown.

Sequenced input: PBMCs or a T cell subset sorted from them (not recorded which). V usage is TRBV2 and J usage is TRBJ1-3, with D perhaps matching TRBD1 (5 bases). The receptor's source is a young man who had mild COVID-19 (a few samples of this study predate the infection). Cell type and time point are not known. CDR3 sequence: CASSDRGAGNTIYF. CDR3 sequence (DNA): TGTGCCAGCAGCGACCGAGGGGCTGGAAACACCATATATTTT.